The T cell receptor beta chain under discussion was sequenced for a study of T-cell memory formation after mild COVID-19. This clonotype was found a few times. Its antigen is unidentified. 5'RACE, which relied on constant-segment primers, yielded TCR alpha and TCR beta cDNA libraries carrying sample barcodes and UMIs. TCRdb re-analysed the 5' RACE reads in MiXCR, keeping a single row per CDR3 protein. The table has 380,000 or so distinct CDR3 sequences, roughly 15% seen once. Study outcomes and limitations: Clones shrinking between day 15 and 85 showed a balanced CD4/CD8 split, and those that grew later tilted toward CD4+. SARS-CoV-2 specificity was not confirmed for second-wave clones peaking on day 37.

Trimming shortened V by 2 bases and J by 2 bases, and 11 bases separated the two germline ends. The germline CDR1 and CDR2 sequences are SGHRS and YFSETQ. There are 14 residues in the CDR3. This chain links TRBV5-1 with TRBJ2-7; a weak D match, TRBD1 (6 bases). Sequencing was performed on PBMCs or a T cell subset sorted from them (not recorded which). The source is a man in his late teens or twenties who had mild COVID-19 (a few samples of this study predate the infection). Cell type and time point are not known. CDR3 sequence reads: CASSLYQGTYEQYF. The CDR3 bases are TGCGCCAGCAGCTTATACCAGGGGACCTACGAGCAGTACTTC. Combining the CDR3 with reference TRBV5-1 and TRBJ2-7 gives the whole variable domain KAGVTQTPRYLIKTRGQQVTLSCSPISGHRSVSWYQQTPGQGLQFLFEYFSETQRNKGNFPGRFSGRQFSNSRSEMNVSTLELGDSALYLCASSLYQGTYEQYFGPGTRLTVT.